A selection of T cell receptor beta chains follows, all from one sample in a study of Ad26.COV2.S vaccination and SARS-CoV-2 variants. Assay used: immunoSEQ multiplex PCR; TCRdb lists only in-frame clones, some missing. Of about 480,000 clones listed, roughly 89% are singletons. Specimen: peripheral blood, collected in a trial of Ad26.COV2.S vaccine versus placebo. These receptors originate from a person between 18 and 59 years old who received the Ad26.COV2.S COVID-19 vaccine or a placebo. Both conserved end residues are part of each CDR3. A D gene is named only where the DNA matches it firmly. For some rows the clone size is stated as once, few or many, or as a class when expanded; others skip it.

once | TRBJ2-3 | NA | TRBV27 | TGTGCCAGCAGTTCCACCCCGGGACGGTCATCAGATACGCAGTATTTT | CASSSTPGRSSDTQYF
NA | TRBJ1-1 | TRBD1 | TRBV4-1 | TGCGCCAGCAGTCCCACAGGGGCTAACACTGAAGCTTTCTTT | CASSPTGANTEAFF
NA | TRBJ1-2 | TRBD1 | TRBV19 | TGTGCCAGTAGTTCAACCGGGACAGGGATCTATGGCTACACCTTC | CASSSTGTGIYGYTF
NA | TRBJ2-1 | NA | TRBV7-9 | TGTGCCAGCAGCTCCGGTACGAGCTCCTACAATGAGCAGTTCTTC | CASSSGTSSYNEQFF
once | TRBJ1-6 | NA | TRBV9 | TGTGCCAGCAGCGTTGGCAGGGCCTGGGCACCCCTCCACTTT | CASSVGRAWAPLHF
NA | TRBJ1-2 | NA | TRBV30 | TGTGCCTGGAGTGCCTCTAGGGAGGGAAGCTACACCTTC | CAWSASREGSYTF
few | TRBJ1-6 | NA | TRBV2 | TGTGCCAGCAACCTCCGGGACGCTAATTCACCCCTCCACTTT | CASNLRDANSPLHF
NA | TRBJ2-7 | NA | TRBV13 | TGTGCCAGCAGCCGGGACTCGTCGCCCTACGAGCAGTACTTC | CASSRDSSPYEQYF
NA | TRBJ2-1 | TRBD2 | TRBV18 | TGTGCCAGCGCCCCGTCGGCTAGCGGGAGAAATGAGCAGTTCTTC | CASAPSASGRNEQFF
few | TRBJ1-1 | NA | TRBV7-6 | TGTGCCAGCAGCTTACCCCCATACACTGAAGCTTTCTTT | CASSLPPYTEAFF
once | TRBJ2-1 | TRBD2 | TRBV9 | TGTGCCAGCAGCGGGGGGACCGGGACTAGCGGGTCCAATGAGCAGTTCTTC | CASSGGTGTSGSNEQFF
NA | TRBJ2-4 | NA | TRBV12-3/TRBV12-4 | TGTGCCAGCTCCACAACGGCCAAAAACATTCAGTACTTC | CASSTTAKNIQYF
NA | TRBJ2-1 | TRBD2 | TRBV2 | TGTGCCAGAAGAAGCGGGAGCTCCTACAATGAGCAGTTCTTC | CARRSGSSYNEQFF
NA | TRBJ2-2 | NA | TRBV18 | TGTGCCAGCTCACCACCGGGCCGGGAGCTCACCGGGGAGCTGTTTTTT | CASSPPGRELTGELFF
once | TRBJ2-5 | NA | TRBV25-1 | TGTGCCAGCAGTGACCACACGGACCAAGAGACCCAGTACTTC | CASSDHTDQETQYF
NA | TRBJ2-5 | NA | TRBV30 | TGTGCCTGGAGTGTACCTACCTACGATCGGGAGACCCAGTACTTC | CAWSVPTYDRETQYF
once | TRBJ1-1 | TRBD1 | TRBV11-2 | TGTGCCAGCAACCGCAGGGGGCTATTGAACACTGAAGCTTTCTTT | CASNRRGLLNTEAFF
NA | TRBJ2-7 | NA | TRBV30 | TGTGCCTGGAGTGTAAGCCTTGGCTACGAGCAGTACTTC | CAWSVSLGYEQYF
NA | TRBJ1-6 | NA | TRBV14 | TGTGCCAGCACCGCCATCACCGATTCACCCCTCCACTTT | CASTAITDSPLHF
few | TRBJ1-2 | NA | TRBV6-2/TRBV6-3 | TGTGCCAGCAGTTACCGCCCCGTGGGCGGCTACACCTTC | CASSYRPVGGYTF
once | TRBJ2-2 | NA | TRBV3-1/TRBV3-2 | TGTGCCAGCAGCCAAGTCCGAGGCGGGGAGCTGTTTTTT | CASSQVRGGELFF
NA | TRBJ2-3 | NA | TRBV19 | TGTGCCAGTAGTATAGCGGGGGCAGATACGCAGTATTTT | CASSIAGADTQYF
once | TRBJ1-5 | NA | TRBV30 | TGTGCCTGGAGCGGGGTGGTTAATAGCAATCAGCCCCAGCATTTT | CAWSGVVNSNQPQHF
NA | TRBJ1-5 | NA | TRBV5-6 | TGTGCCAGCAGCTTGGCGGGGGGAGGTCAGCCCCAGCATTTT | CASSLAGGGQPQHF
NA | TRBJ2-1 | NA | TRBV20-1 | TGCAGTGCTAGAGACTGGCGTGAGCAGTTCTTC | CSARDWREQFF
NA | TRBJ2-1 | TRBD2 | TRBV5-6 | TGTGCCAGCAGCTCGCTAACTAGCGGGAGTTCGGCTGAGCAGTTCTTC | CASSSLTSGSSAEQFF
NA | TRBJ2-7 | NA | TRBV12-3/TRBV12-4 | TGTGCCAGCAGTTTCGGGGGGCCCTACGAGCAGTACTTC | CASSFGGPYEQYF
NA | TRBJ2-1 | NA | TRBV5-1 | TGCGCCAGCAGCTGGGATAGCGGAATCTCCTACAATGAGCAGTTCTTC | CASSWDSGISYNEQFF
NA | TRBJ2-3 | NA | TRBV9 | TGTGCCAGCAGCGTAGGAGGTCAGGGTTGGACAGATACGCAGTATTTT | CASSVGGQGWTDTQYF
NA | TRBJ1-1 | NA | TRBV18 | TGTGCCAGCTCACCTTTTGGGGGAACTGAAGCTTTCTTT | CASSPFGGTEAFF
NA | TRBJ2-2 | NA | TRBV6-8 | TGTGCCAGCAGTCCAACCCAGGGTAACGGGGAGCTGTTTTTT | CASSPTQGNGELFF
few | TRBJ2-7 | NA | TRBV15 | TGTGCCACCAGCAGAGATGGATTCGGGGACGTCAACGAGCAGTACTTC | CATSRDGFGDVNEQYF
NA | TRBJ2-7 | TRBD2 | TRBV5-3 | TGTGCCAGAAGCGGGGGGACTAGCGATAAGGAGATCTACGAGCAGTACTTC | CARSGGTSDKEIYEQYF
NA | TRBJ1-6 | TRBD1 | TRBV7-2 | TGTGCCAGCAGCGTGGACAGGGGGCCCCTCCACTTT | CASSVDRGPLHF
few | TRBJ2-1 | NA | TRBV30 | TGTGCCTGGAGTTTAGGGCGGAGACCCTACAATGAGCAGTTCTTC | CAWSLGRRPYNEQFF
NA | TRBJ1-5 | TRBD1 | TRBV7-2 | TGTGCCAGCAGCCCAGACAGGGATCAGCCCCAGCATTTT | CASSPDRDQPQHF
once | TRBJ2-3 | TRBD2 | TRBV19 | TGTGCCAGTAGTAATGGGGGGGGAGATACGCAGTATTTT | CASSNGGGDTQYF
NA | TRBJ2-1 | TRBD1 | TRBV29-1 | TGCAGCTCAGGACAGGCGTACAATGAGCAGTTCTTC | CSSGQAYNEQFF
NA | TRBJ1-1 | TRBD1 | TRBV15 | TGTGCCACCAGCACACAGGGGGGTAAGGAAATCTCAAACTTT | CATSTQGGKEISNF
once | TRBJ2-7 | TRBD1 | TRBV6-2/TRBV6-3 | TGTGCCAGCAGTTATCGTGGACAGGGTGTAGGGCAGTACTTC | CASSYRGQGVGQYF
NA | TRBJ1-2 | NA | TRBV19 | TGTGCCAGTAGTTGGGACAACGGCTACACCTTC | CASSWDNGYTF